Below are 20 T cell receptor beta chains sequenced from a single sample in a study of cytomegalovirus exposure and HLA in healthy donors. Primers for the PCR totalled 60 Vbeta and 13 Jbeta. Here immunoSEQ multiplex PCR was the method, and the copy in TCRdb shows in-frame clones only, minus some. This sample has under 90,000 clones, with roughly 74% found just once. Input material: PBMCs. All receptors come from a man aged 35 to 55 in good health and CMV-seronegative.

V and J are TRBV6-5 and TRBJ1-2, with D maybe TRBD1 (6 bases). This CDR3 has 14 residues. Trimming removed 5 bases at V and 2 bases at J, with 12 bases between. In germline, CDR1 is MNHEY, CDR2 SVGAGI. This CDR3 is CASSGDTWNYGYTF. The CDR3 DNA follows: TGTGCCAGCAGTGGGGACACCTGGAACTATGGCTACACCTTC.

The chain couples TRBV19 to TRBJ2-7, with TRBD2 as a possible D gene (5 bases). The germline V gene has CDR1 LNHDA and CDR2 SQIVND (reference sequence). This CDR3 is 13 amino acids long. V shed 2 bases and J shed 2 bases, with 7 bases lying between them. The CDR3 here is CASSIRRAYEQYF. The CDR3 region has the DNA TGTGCCAGTAGTATAAGGCGGGCCTACGAGCAGTACTTC.

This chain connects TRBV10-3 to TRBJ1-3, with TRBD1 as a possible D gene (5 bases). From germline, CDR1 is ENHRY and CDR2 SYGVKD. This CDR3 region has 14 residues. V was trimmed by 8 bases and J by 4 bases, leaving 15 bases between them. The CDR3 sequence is CAIGGTIGGNTIYF. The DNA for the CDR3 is TGTGCCATCGGGGGGACGATTGGAGGAAACACCATATATTTT.

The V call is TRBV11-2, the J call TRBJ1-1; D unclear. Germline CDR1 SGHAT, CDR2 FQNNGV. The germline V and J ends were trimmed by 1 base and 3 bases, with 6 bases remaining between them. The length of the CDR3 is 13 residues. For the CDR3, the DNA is TGTGCCAGCAGCTTAGCCTCGTACACTGAAGCTTTCTTT. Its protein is CASSLASYTEAFF.

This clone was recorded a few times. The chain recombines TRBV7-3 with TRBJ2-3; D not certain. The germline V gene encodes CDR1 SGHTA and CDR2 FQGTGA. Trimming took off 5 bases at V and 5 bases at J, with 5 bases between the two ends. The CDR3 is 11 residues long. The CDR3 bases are TGTGCCAGCAGCCGAGGAGATACGCAGTATTTT. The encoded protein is CASSRGDTQYF. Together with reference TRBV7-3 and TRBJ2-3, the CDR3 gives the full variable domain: GAGVSQTPSNKVTEKGKYVELRCDPISGHTALYWYRQSLGQGPEFLIYFQGTGAADDSGLPNDRFFAVRPEGSVSTLKIQRTERGDSAVYLCASSRGDTQYFGPGTRLTVL.

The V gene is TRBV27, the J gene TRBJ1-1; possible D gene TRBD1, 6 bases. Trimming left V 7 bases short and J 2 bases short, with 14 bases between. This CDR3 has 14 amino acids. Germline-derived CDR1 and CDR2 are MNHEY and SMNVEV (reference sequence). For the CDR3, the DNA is TGTGCCAGCACCAAAGGGGGTTTAAACACTGAAGCTTTCTTT. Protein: CASTKGGLNTEAFF.

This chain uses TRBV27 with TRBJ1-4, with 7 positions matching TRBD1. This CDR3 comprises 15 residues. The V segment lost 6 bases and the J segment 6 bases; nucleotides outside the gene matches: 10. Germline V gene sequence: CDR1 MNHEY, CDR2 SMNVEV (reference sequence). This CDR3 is CASRKRGTADEKLFF. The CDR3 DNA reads TGTGCCAGCAGGAAACGCGGGACAGCGGATGAAAAACTGTTTTTT.

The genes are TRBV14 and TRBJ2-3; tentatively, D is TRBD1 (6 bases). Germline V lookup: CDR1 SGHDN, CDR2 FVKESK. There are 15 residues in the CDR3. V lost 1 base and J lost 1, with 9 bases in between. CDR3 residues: CASSQVTGRTDTQYF. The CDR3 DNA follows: TGTGCCAGCAGCCAAGTAACAGGGCGCACAGATACGCAGTATTTT.

CDR3 DNA sequence: TGTGCCAGCAGCTTAGTAGGGCGGGGCAGGGCTGGGGCCAACGTCCTGACTTTC. This sequence encodes CASSLVGRGRAGANVLTF. The genes are TRBV7-9 and TRBJ2-6; maybe TRBD2 (6 bases). Trimming stripped 1 base from V and 2 bases from J, with 15 bases between. CDR1 is SEHNR, CDR2 FQNEAQ, per germline (reference sequence). CDR3 length: 18 residues.

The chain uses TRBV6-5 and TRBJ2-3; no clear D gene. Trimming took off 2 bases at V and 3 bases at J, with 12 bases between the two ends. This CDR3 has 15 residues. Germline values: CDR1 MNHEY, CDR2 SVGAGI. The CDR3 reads CASSYSRASTDTQYF. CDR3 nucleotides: TGTGCCAGCAGTTACAGTAGAGCGTCAACAGATACGCAGTATTTT.

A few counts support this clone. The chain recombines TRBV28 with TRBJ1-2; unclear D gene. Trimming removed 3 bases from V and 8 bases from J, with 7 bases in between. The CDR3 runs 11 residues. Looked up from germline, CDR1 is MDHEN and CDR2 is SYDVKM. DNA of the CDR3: TGTGCCAGCAGTTTCCGAGGAGGCTACACCTTC. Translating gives CASSFRGGYTF.

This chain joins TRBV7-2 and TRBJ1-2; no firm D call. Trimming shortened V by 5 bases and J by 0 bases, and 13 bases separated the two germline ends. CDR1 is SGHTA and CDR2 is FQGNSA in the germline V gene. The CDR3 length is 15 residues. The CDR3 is CASSQEGGANYGYTF. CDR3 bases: TGTGCCAGCAGCCAAGAGGGCGGAGCTAACTATGGCTACACCTTC.

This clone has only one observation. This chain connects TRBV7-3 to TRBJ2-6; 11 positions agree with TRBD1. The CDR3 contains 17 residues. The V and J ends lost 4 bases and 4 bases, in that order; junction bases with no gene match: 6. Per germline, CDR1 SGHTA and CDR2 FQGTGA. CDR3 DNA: TGTGCCAGCAGCTCAGGACAGGGGGCGTACGGGGCCAACGTCCTGACTTTC. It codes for CASSSGQGAYGANVLTF.

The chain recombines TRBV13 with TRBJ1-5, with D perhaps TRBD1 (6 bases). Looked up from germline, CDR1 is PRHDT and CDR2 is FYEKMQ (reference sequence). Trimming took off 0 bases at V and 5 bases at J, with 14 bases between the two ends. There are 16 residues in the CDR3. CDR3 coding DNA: TGTGCCAGCAGCTTAGGGGGGGCAGGGCGGTATCAGCCCCAGCATTTT. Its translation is CASSLGGAGRYQPQHF.

The CDR3 DNA reads as TGTGCCAGCAGGCGACAGGCCTCACCCCTCCACTTT. It specifies CASRRQASPLHF. The rearrangement joins TRBV28 to TRBJ1-6; a possible D gene is TRBD1 (6 bases). CDR1 is MDHEN, CDR2 SYDVKM, per germline. This CDR3 contains 12 residues. Trimming removed 6 bases from V and 10 bases from J, with 10 bases in between.

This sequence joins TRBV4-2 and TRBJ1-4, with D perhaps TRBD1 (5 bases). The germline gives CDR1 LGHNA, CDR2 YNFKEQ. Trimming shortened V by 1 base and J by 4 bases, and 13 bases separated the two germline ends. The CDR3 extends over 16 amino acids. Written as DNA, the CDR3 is TGTGCCAGCAGCCAAGTCGGGCAGGGTGTTAATGAAAAACTGTTTTTT. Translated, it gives CASSQVGQGVNEKLFF.

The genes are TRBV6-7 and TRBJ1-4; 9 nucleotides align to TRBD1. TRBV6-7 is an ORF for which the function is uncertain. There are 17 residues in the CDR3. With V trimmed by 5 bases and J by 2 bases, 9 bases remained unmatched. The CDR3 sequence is CASSHGQGNYTNEKLFF. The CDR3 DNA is TGTGCCAGCAGTCACGGACAGGGGAACTATACTAATGAAAAACTGTTTTTT.

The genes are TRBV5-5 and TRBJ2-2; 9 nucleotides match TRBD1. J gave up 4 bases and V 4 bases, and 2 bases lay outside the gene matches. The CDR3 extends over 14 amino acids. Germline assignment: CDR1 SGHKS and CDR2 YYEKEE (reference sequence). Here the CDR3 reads CASSPGQGTGELFF. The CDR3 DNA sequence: TGTGCCAGCAGCCCGGGACAGGGCACCGGGGAGCTGTTTTTT. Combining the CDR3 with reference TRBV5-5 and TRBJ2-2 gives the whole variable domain DAGVTQSPTHLIKTRGQQVTLRCSPISGHKSVSWYQQVLGQGPQFIFQYYEKEERGRGNFPDRFSARQFPNYSSELNVNALLLGDSALYLCASSPGQGTGELFFGEGSRLTVL.

CDR3 loop: CASSRPAHERTQYF. The CDR3 coding sequence is TGTGCCAGCAGCCGCCCCGCTCACGAGCGTACGCAGTATTTT. V is TRBV28 and J is TRBJ2-3; D is unresolved. Germline CDR1 is MDHEN and CDR2 is SYDVKM. V lost 6 bases and J 8 bases, leaving 18 bases between the germline ends. The CDR3 covers 14 residues.

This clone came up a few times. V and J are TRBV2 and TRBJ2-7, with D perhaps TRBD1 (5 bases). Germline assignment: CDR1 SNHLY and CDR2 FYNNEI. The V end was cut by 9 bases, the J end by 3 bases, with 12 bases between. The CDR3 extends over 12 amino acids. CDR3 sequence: CASTDTYYEQYF. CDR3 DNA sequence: TGTGCCAGTACGGACACCTACTACGAGCAGTACTTC.